This T cell receptor (beta chain) came from a study of type 1 regulatory T cells. In the study overall: T-allo10 is a Tr1-enriched, alloantigen-specific CD4 T cell product made in vitro.

There are 13 residues in the CDR3. The germline gives CDR1 DFQATT, CDR2 SNEGSKA (reference sequence). Deletions cut 1 base from V and 1 base from J, with 7 bases between. This clonotype was counted ten times or more. Using its own MiXCR run on the reads, TCRdb lists one record per CDR3 protein. The sample holds 75,000 to 100,000 distinct CDR3 sequences, about a third seen once. What was sequenced was CD4+ T cells, either the whole sample or a sorted fraction (not recorded which). The TCR sequence derives from a human donor in good health. This chain links TRBV20-1 with TRBJ1-2; D gene uncertain. The CDR3 here is CSARVDLNYGYTF. The CDR3 region has the DNA TGCAGTGCTAGAGTCGATCTTAACTATGGCTACACCTTC.